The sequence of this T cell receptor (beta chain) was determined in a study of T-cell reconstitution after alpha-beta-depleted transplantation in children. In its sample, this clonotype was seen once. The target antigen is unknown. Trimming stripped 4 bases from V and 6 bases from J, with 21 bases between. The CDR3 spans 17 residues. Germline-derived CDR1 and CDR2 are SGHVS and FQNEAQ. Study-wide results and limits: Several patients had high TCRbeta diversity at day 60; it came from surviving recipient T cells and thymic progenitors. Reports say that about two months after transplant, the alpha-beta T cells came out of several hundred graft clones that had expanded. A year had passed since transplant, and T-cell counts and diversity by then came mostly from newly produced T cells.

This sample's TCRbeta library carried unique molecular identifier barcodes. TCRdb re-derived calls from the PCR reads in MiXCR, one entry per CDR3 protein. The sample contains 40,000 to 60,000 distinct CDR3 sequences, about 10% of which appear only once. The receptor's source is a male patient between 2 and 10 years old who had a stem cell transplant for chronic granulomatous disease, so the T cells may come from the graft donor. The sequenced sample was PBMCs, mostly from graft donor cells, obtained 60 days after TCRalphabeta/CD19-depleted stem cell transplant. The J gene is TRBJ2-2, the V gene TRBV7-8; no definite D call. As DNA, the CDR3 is TGTGCCAGCAGCTCTAGTTTCCTCTCGGGTGGCGCCGGGGAGCTGTTTTTT. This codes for CASSSSFLSGGAGELFF.